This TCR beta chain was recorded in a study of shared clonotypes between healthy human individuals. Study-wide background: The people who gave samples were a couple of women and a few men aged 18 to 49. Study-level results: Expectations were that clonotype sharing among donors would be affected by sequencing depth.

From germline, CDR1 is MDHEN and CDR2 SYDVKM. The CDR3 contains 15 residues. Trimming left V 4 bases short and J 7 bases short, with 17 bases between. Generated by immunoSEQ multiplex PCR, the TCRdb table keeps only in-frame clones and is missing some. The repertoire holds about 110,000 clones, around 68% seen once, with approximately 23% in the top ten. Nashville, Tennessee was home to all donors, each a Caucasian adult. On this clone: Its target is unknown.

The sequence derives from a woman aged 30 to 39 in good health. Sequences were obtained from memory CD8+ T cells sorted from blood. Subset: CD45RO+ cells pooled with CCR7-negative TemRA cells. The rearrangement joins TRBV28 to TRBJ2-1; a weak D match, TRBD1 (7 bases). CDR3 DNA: TGTGCCAGCAGTTGGAGGGGGCTAAAAAGTAATGAGCAGTTCTTC. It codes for CASSWRGLKSNEQFF. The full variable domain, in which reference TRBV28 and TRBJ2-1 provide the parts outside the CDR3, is DVKVTQSSRYLVKRTGEKVFLECVQDMDHENMFWYRQDPGLGLRLIYFSYDVKMKEKGDIPEGYSVSREKKERFSLILESASTNQTSMYLCASSWRGLKSNEQFFGPGTRLTVL.